This T cell receptor (beta chain) emerged from a study of T cell clonotyping in hematopoietic cell transplantation. Across the whole study: Recipient samples before transplant were obtained post-cytoreduction. Overall study results and limits: No sorting was done, leaving CD4 and CD8 contributions mixed.

Specified time point: recipient sample about 28 days before transplant, after cytoreduction. Blood collection times were about day -28 and days 30, 100, 180 posttransplant. This clone was counted a single time. What it binds is unknown. The data were produced by immunoSEQ multiplex PCR, yet TCRdb's version contains in-frame clones alone and is incomplete. The sample lists roughly 30,000 clones, around 82% seen once, with about 1.8% in the top ten. Trimming left V 5 bases short and J 4 bases short, with 16 bases between. Germline loops: CDR1 SGHAT, CDR2 FQNNGV. The CDR3 sequence is 15 residues long. The sequence came from a man aged 35 to 55 with acute myeloid leukemia. Some clones in this sample may be carry-over from other donors' samples. V gene TRBV11-2 combines with J gene TRBJ2-3, with a possible D match to TRBD2 (6 bases). The sequencing used peripheral blood mononuclear cells, collected before stem cell transplant. DNA for the CDR3: TGTGCCAGCAGCCCGGGAGTCAGAGGGTCAGATACGCAGTATTTT. This gives the protein CASSPGVRGSDTQYF.